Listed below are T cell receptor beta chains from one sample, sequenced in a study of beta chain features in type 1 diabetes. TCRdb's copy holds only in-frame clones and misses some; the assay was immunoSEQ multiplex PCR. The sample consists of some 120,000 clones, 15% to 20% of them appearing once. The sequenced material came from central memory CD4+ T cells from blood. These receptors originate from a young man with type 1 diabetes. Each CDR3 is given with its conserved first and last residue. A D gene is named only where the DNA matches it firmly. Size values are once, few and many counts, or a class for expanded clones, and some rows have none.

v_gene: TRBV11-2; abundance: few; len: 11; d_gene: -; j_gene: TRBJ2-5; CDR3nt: TGTGCCAGCAGCTTAAAAGAGACCCAGTACTTC; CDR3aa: CASSLKETQYF
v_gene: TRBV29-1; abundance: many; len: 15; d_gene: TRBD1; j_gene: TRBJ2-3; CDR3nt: TGCAGCGTCTCGACAGGGCCACACCCCACAGATACGCAGTATTTT; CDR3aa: CSVSTGPHPTDTQYF
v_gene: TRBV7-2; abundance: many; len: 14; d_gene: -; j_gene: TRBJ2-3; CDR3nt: TGTGCCAGCAGCCCGTATATGAGCACAGATACGCAGTATTTT; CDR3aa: CASSPYMSTDTQYF
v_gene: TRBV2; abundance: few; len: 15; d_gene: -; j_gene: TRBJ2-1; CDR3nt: TGTGCCAGCAGGCGGGACAGTACTTCCTACAATGAGCAGTTCTTC; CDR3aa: CASRRDSTSYNEQFF
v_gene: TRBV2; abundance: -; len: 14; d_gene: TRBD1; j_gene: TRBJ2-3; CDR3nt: TGTGCCAGCGGGAAACAGGGGATACCCAATACGCAGTATTTT; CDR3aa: CASGKQGIPNTQYF
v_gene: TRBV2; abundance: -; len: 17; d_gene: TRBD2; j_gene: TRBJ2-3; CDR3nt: TGTGCCAGCAGTGTCGTTGGAAGCGGGAGTTTGATGGATACGCAGTATTTT; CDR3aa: CASSVVGSGSLMDTQYF
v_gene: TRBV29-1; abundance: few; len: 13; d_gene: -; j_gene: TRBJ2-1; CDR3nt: TGCAGCATGGGGGGTAACTCCTACAATGAGCAGTTCTTC; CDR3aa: CSMGGNSYNEQFF
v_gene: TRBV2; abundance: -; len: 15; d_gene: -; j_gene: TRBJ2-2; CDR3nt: TGTGCCAGCAGTTGGGACGAGTCGAACACCGGGGAGCTGTTTTTT; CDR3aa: CASSWDESNTGELFF
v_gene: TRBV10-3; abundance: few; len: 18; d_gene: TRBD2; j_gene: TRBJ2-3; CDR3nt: TGTGCCATCAGAGGTGGGAGCGGGGCCCAGCTTAGCACAGATACGCAGTATTTT; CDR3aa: CAIRGGSGAQLSTDTQYF
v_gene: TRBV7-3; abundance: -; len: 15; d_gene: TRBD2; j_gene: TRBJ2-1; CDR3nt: TGTGCCAGCAGCTTGACCGGGACTAGCGCGTTTGAGCAGTTCTTC; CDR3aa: CASSLTGTSAFEQFF
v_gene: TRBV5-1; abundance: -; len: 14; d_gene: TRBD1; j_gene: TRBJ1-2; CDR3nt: TGCGCCAGCAGGGACACAGGGGACAACTATGGCTACACCTTC; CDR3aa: CASRDTGDNYGYTF
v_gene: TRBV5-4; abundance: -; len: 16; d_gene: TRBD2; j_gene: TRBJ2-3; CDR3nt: TGTGCCAGCAGCTCCGCCGGGACTAGGAGCACAGATACGCAGTATTTT; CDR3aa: CASSSAGTRSTDTQYF
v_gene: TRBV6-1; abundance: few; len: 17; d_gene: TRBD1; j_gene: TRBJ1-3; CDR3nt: TGTGCCAGCAGTGAAGCTTGGGGGACAGCCTTCGGAAACACCATATATTTT; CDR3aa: CASSEAWGTAFGNTIYF
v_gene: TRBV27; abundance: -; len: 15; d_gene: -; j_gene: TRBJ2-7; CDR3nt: TGTGCCAGCAGTTTAATGGCGGGCAGCTCCTACGAGCAGTACTTC; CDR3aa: CASSLMAGSSYEQYF
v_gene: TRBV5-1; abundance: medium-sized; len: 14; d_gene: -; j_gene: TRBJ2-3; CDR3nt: TGCGCCAGCAGCTTGGATCAGGGCACAGATACGCAGTATTTT; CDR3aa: CASSLDQGTDTQYF
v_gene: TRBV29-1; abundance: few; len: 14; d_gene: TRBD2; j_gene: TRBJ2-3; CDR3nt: TGCAGCGCCCACGTAGCGGGAGGACCCAACGAGCAGTATTTT; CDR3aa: CSAHVAGGPNEQYF
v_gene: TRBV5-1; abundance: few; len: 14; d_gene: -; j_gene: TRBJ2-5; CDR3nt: TGCGCCAGCAGCGAAACTTCAACGCGGGAGACCCAGTACTTC; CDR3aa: CASSETSTRETQYF
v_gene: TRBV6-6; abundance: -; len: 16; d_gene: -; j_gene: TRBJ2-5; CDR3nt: TGTGCCAGCAGTCAAAACTCGGGACTGCCCCAAGAGACCCAGTACTTC; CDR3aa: CASSQNSGLPQETQYF
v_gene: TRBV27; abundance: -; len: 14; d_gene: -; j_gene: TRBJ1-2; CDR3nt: TGTGCCAGCAGTTTAAACGGCGAAAGCTATGGCTACACCTTC; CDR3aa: CASSLNGESYGYTF
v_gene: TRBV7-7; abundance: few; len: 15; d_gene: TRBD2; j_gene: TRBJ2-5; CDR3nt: TGTGCTAGCAGCTTAGGGACTAGCCCCGATGAGACCCAGTACTTC; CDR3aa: CASSLGTSPDETQYF